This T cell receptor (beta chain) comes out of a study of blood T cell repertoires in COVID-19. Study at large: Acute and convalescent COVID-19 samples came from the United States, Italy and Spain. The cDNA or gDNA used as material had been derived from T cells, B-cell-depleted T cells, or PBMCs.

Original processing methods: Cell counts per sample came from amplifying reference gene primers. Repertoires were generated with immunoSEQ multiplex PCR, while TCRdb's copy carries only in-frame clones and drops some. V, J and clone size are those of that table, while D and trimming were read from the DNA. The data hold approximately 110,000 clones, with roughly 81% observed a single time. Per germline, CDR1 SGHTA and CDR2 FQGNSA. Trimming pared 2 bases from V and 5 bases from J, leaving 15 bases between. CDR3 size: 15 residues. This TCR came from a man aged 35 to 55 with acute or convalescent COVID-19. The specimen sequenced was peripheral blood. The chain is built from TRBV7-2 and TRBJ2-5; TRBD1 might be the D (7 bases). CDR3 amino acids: CASSLTAGGLETQYF. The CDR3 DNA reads TGTGCCAGCAGCTTAACGGCAGGGGGACTTGAGACCCAGTACTTC.